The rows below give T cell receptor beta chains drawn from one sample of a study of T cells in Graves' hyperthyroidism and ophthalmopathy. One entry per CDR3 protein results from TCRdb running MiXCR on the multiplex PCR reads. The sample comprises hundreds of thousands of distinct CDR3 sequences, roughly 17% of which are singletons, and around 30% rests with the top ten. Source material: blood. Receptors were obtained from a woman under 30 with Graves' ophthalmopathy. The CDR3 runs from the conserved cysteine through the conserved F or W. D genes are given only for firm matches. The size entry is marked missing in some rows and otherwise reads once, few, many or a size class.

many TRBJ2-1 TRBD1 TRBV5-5 CASSKNRGEQFF TGTGCCAGCAGCAAAAACAGGGGTGAGCAGTTCTTC
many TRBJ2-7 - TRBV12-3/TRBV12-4 CASSLSGWGEQYF TGTGCCAGCAGTTTAAGCGGGTGGGGGGAGCAGTACTTC
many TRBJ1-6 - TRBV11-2 CASSLDRTNSPLHF TGTGCCAGCAGCTTAGACAGGACTAATTCACCCCTCCACTTT
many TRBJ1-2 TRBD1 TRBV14 CASSPLGGGGGYTF TGTGCCAGCAGCCCCCTGGGAGGGGGCGGTGGCTACACCTTC
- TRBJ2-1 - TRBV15 CATSTRAGNEQFF TGTGCCACCAGCACTCGAGCCGGGAATGAGCAGTTCTTC
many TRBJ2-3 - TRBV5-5 CASSLGQLQGTQYF TGTGCCAGCAGCTTGGGACAGCTCCAGGGGACGCAGTATTTT
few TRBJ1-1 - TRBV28 CASSLSGWNTEAFF TGTGCCAGCAGTTTATCGGGGTGGAACACTGAAGCTTTCTTT
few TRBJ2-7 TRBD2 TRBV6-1 CASSAVERGARYEQYF TGTGCCAGCAGCGCTGTGGAGCGGGGGGCAAGGTACGAGCAGTACTTC
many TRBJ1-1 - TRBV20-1 CSARDPGEGAFF TGCAGTGCTAGAGATCCGGGGGAGGGAGCTTTCTTT
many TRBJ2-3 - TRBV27 CASSVGVTDTQYF TGTGCCAGCAGTGTCGGAGTCACAGATACGCAGTATTTT
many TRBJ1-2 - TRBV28 CASSFQLNTNYGYTF TGTGCCAGCAGTTTCCAACTGAATACTAACTATGGCTACACCTTC
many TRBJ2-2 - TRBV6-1 CASSVYPGSLGELFF TGTGCCAGCAGTGTATACCCGGGAAGTCTTGGGGAGCTGTTTTTT
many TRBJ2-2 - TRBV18 CASSPGLDSTGELFF TGTGCCAGCTCACCAGGCCTAGATTCCACCGGGGAGCTGTTTTTT
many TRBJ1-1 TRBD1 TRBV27 CASSTQGASLVEAFF TGTGCCAGCAGTACCCAGGGGGCCTCTCTTGTTGAAGCTTTCTTT
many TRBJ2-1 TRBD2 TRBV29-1 CSVENGPGLAGYSYNEQFF TGCAGCGTTGAAAATGGCCCGGGACTAGCGGGGTACTCCTACAATGAGCAGTTCTTC
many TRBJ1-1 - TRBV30 CAWRELGVGEAFF TGTGCCTGGAGAGAGTTAGGTGTAGGTGAAGCTTTCTTT
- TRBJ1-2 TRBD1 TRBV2 CASAIPGQGHGYTF TGTGCCAGCGCAATCCCGGGACAGGGACATGGCTACACCTTC
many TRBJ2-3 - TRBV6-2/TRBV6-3 CASSYIITDTQYF TGTGCCAGCAGTTACATTATCACAGATACGCAGTATTTT
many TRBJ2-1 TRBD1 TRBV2 CASSGTGSYNEQFF TGTGCCAGCAGTGGGACAGGGTCCTACAATGAGCAGTTCTTC
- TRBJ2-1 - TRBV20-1 CSARNLDRRYNEQFF TGCAGTGCTCGGAACTTGGACAGACGATACAATGAGCAGTTCTTC
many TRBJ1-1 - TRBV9 CASSADMNTEAFF TGTGCCAGCAGCGCAGACATGAACACTGAAGCTTTCTTT
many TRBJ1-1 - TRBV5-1 CASNMAENTEAFF TGCGCCAGCAATATGGCCGAGAACACTGAAGCTTTCTTT
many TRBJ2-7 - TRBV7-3 CASSRSTNRGAKCEQYF TGTGCCAGCAGCCGTTCGACAAATCGGGGCGCTAAGTGCGAGCAGTACTTC
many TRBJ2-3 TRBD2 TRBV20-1 CSARLRGTTDTQYF TGCAGTGCTAGGTTGCGGGGGACGACAGATACGCAGTATTTT
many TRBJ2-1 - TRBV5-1 CASGLYVGHEQFF TGCGCCAGCGGCCTATATGTTGGACATGAGCAGTTCTTC
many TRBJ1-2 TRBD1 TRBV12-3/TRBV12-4 CASSPGQGVLTRTF TGTGCCAGCAGTCCCGGACAGGGGGTCCTTACACGGACCTTC
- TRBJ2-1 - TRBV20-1 CSATGQGGSGGLHNEQFF TGCAGTGCTACAGGACAGGGGGGTAGCGGGGGGCTCCACAATGAGCAGTTCTTC
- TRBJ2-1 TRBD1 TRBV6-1 CASSEAQRQGVNEQFF TGTGCCAGCAGTGAAGCGCAGAGACAGGGAGTAAATGAGCAGTTCTTC
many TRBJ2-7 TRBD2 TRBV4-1 CASSLTNSAGAYEQYF TGCGCCAGCAGCCTAACCAACTCAGCGGGAGCCTACGAGCAGTACTTC
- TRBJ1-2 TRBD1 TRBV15 CATSGGQGNYGYTF TGTGCCACCAGCGGGGGACAGGGGAACTATGGCTACACCTTC
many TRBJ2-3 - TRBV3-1 CASSQVRTYSTDTQYF TGTGCCAGCAGCCAAGTCCGGACATACAGCACAGATACGCAGTATTTT
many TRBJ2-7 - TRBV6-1 CASSRNRDYEQYF TGTGCCAGCAGCCGGAACAGGGACTACGAGCAGTACTTC
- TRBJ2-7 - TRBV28 CASSIPSSAYEQYF TGTGCCAGCAGTATCCCTAGCTCCGCCTACGAGCAGTACTTC
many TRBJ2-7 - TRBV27 CASSLRIPYEQYF TGTGCCAGCAGTTTGAGGATACCCTACGAGCAGTACTTC
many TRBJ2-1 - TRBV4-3 CASSPTWTRYSTLDEQFF TGCGCCAGCAGCCCCACTTGGACGCGTTATTCCACATTGGATGAGCAGTTCTTC
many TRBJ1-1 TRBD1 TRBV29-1 CSVAGGGGTEAFF TGCAGCGTCGCAGGGGGGGGCGGCACTGAAGCTTTCTTT
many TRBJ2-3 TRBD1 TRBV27 CASSIRQGATDTQYF TGTGCCAGCAGTATACGACAGGGGGCCACAGATACGCAGTATTTT